This entry features one T cell receptor beta chain sequence. There is no known antigen for this receptor. Per-base qualities were not stored, and no clone one base away is much larger. This record comes from a study of regulatory dendritic cells for organ transplantation (dated by TCRdb to 2015 to 2018). Looking at the study overall: The TCRbeta repertoires of sorted naive and memory CD4+ and CD8+ T cells were sequenced before and after allostimulation with regulatory or mature dendritic cells.

The TCRbeta CDR3 regions were amplified in a multiplexed two-step PCR with Vbeta-specific forward primers and Jbeta-specific reverse primers. Through the immunoSEQ service, the TCRbeta libraries were run on an Illumina instrument for sequencing. The paper's data handling went like this. IMGT annotation was used to assign V, D and J genes, and synthetic CDR3 analogues were used to correct counts for multiplex PCR bias. Repertoire clonality was computed in the immunoSEQ Analyzer as one minus normalized Shannon entropy. Fisher's exact test with Benjamini-Hochberg false discovery rate control was used to define clonal expansion, with two-tailed P<0.01. Entries here come from immuneACCESS through TCRdb and include only in-frame sequences with V and J called. Some clones fail to appear in such tables; in the studies checked, an unresolved V gene covers under half of the shortfall, and the cause of the remainder is unknown. V, J and clone size reflect that table, while D and trimming were determined from the DNA. Counted in this sample were roughly 34,000 clones; less than 90% of them appeared once. The top ten clonotypes cover 0.05% to 0.065% of the sample.

FACS was used to sort CD4+ or CD8+ cells into naive T cells, defined as CD45RA+, and memory T cells, defined as CD45RO+. T cells for TCR sequencing came from two healthy control subjects. For the mixed lymphocyte reactions, sorted T cell subsets left unstimulated acted as baseline controls. Genomic DNA was extracted with the Qiagen DNeasy Blood & Tissue Kit. Summary of the overall study and its limitations: Among the resting subsets, memory CD8+ T cells contained the most alloreactive TCR clonotypes. Only a couple of subjects were sequenced, and the authors noted considerable between-individual heterogeneity in the alloreactive memory CD8+ T cell pool. Expansion of memory CD8+ clones was induced by allostimulation in both subjects, but more limited expansion appeared to be induced by regulatory dendritic cells than by mature dendritic cells. Naive CD4+ and CD8+ T cells showed highly diverse repertoires, whereas memory cells were less diverse and memory CD8+ cells were the most oligoclonal.

The CDR3 runs 15 residues from the cysteine to the phenylalanine. The CDR3 DNA has 45 bases and is translated from base 1. The germline V gene gives CDR1 as SGHTA and CDR2 as FQGNSA. Clipping removes 5 bases from V and 0 bases from J, with 4 as the unmatched junction base count. Sequencing was performed on naive CD4+ T cells from blood. This specimen's cell subset or site label, per the study, means: CD45RA+ naive T cells. The chain couples TRBV7-2 to TRBJ2-4; TRBD1 lines up with 7 middle nucleotides. This clonotype was sampled from a human donor in good health. The DNA sequence is as follows: TGTGCCAGCAGCAGACAGGGAACAGCCAAAAACATTCAGTACTTC. Translated, it reads CASSRQGTAKNIQYF.